This T cell receptor (beta chain) was sequenced for a study of blood T cell repertoires in COVID-19. Study-level information: Donors in the United States, Italy and Spain gave samples during acute or convalescent COVID-19.

V lost 4 bases, J lost 3 bases, and 16 bases lay in between. Germline lookup yields CDR1 SGHRS and CDR2 YFSETQ. The CDR3 runs 16 residues. Per the original data handling: How many nucleated cells were present was estimated from reference gene primer amplification. The table came from immunoSEQ multiplex PCR; TCRdb's copy has only in-frame clones and leaves some out. V and J calls and clone size come straight from that table; D and trimming were deduced from the DNA. The data show fewer than 500,000 clones, with 88% seen just once and around 0.91% held by the top ten. Participants were aged roughly 18 to 89 years, lived in 20 to 25 US areas, and enrolled virtually.

The sample comprised PBMCs or T cells enriched from blood (not recorded which). J is TRBJ2-2 and V is TRBV5-1; TRBD2 is a possible D gene (7 bases). The origin of this receptor is a woman aged 25 to 45 with acute COVID-19. CDR3 amino acids: CASSPEGGAYTGELFF. CDR3 coding DNA: TGCGCCAGCAGCCCGGAGGGGGGGGCGTACACCGGGGAGCTGTTTTTT.